These 2 T cell receptor beta chains were sequenced from one sample in a study of shared clonotypes between healthy human individuals. Assay used: immunoSEQ multiplex PCR; TCRdb lists only in-frame clones, some missing. The sample includes millions of clones, just over 90% of them seen just once. Sample: naive CD4+ T cells from PBMCs. As to subset: CD45RA+ positively selected. The receptors originated from a man aged 18 to 35 in good health. Some clones in this sample may be carry-over from other donors' samples.

V and J are TRBV5-4 and TRBJ2-3, with a possible D match to TRBD1 (6 bases). This CDR3 comprises 15 residues. Germline CDR1 is SGHNT and CDR2 is YYREEE (reference sequence). Trimming removed 1 base from V and 2 bases from J, with 11 bases in between. The CDR3 DNA reads TGTGCCAGCAGCTTGCCCAGGGGCACCACAGATACGCAGTATTTT. As protein: CASSLPRGTTDTQYF.

This rearrangement joins TRBV7-3 to TRBJ2-1, with 7 bases matching TRBD1. CDR1 SGHTA and CDR2 FQGTGA come from the germline V gene. J was trimmed by 7 bases and V by 5 bases; bases with no gene match: 11. This CDR3 has 15 amino acids. The CDR3 loop is CASSVNTGVRNEQFF. The CDR3 bases are TGTGCCAGCAGCGTCAACACAGGGGTTCGGAATGAGCAGTTCTTC.